The TCR beta chain described here comes from a study of T cells in Graves' hyperthyroidism and ophthalmopathy. Whole-study findings and limits: Most clonotypes expanded in thyroid above 0.001 were likewise present in blood.

This clonotype was detected ten times or more. What it recognizes is unknown. Amplified TCR beta CDR3 regions derived from RNA transcripts. The primer set for the first-round RT-PCR of the TCR CDR3 was HTBI. MiXCR, run by TCRdb on the multiplex PCR reads, gives a single entry per CDR3 protein. Here the sample spans some 620,000 distinct CDR3 sequences, roughly 17% being singletons. The trim removed 0 bases at V and 5 bases at J, leaving 8 bases unmatched. The CDR3 has 17 amino acids. Germline CDR1 reads LGHDT; CDR2 reads YNNKEL (reference sequence). V and J are TRBV3-1 and TRBJ2-5; 11 nucleotides match TRBD2. Sequenced input: blood. The receptor was isolated from a woman in her 30s with Graves' hyperthyroidism. The CDR3 loop is CASSQDALAGARETQYF. DNA of the CDR3: TGTGCCAGCAGCCAAGATGCACTAGCGGGAGCGAGGGAGACCCAGTACTTC.